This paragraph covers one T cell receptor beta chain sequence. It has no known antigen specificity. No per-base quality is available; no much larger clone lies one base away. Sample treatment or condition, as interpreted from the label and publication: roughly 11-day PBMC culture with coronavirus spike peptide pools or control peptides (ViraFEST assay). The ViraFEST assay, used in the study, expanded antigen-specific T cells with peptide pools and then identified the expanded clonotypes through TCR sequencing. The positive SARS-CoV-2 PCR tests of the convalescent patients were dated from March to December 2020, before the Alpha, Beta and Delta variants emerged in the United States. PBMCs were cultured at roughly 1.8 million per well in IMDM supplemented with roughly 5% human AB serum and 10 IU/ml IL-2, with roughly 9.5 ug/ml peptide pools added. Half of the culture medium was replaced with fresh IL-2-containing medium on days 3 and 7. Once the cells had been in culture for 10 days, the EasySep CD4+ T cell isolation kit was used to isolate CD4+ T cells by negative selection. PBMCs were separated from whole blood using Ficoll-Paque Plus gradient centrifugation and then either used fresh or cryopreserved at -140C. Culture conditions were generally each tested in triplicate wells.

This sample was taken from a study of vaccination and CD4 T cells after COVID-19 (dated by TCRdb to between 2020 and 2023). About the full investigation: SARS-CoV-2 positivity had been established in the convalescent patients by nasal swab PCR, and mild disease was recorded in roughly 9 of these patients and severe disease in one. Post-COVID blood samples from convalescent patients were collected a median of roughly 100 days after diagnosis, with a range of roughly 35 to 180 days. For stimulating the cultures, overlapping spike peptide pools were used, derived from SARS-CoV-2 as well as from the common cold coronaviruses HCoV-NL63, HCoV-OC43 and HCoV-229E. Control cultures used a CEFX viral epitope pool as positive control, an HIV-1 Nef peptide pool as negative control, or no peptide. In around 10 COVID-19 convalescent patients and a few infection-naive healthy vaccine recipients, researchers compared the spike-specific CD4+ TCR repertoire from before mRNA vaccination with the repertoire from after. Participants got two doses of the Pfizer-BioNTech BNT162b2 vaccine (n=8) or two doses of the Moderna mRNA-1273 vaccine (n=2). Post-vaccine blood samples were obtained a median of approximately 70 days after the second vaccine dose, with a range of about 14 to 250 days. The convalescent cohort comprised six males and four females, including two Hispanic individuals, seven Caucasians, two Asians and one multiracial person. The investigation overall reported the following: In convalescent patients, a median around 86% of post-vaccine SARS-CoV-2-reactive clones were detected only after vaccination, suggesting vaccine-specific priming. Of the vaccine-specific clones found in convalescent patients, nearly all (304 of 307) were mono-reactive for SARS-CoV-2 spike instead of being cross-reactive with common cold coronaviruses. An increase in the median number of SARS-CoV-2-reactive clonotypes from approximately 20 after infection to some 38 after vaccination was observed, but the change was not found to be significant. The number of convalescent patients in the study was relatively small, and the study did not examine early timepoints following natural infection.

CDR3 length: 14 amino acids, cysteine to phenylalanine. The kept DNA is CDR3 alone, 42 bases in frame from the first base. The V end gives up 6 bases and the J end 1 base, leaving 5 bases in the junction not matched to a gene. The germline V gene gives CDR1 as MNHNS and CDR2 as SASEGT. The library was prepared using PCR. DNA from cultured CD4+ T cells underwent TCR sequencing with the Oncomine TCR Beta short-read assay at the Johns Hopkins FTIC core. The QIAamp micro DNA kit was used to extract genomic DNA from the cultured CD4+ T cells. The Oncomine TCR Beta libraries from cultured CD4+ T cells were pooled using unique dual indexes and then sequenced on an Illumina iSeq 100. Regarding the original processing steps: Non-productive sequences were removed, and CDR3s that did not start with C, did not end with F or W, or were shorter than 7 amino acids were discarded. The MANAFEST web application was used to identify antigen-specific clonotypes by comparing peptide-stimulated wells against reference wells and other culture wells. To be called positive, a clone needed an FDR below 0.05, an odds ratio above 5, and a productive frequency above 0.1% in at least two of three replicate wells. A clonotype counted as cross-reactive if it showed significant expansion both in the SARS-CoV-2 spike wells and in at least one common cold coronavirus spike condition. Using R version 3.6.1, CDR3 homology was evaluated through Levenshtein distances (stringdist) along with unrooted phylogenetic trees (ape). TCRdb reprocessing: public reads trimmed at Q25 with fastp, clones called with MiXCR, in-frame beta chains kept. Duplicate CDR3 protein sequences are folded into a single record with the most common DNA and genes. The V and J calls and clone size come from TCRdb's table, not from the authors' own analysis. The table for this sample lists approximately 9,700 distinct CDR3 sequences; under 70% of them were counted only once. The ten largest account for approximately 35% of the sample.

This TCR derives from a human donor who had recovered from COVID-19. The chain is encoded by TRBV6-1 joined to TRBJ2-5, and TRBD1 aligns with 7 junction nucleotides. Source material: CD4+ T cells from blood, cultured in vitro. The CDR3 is CASSHGTAQETQYF. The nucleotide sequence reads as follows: TGTGCCAGCAGCCATGGGACAGCCCAAGAGACCCAGTACTTC.